This TCR beta chain stems from a study of monozygotic twins with inflammatory bowel disease. Study conclusions and caveats: IBD patients share fewer clonotypes with other people than healthy twins do, especially with disease activity. The results supported no single strong signal or clonotype associated with IBD.

In regard to this clonotype: Its target is unknown.

CDR1 SEHNR and CDR2 FQNEAQ come from the germline V gene (reference sequence). This CDR3 comprises 13 residues. TCRdb re-called the 5' RACE reads and catalogs CDR3 proteins one per entry, DNA excluded. The table for this sample gives fewer than 550,000 distinct CDR3 sequences. The sample consisted of blood. The sequence was obtained from a human donor with ulcerative colitis or Crohn's disease, or a healthy co-twin of an affected twin (not recorded which). The rearrangement links TRBV7-9 to TRBJ2-5; TCRdb's D call of TRBD1 is untestable without DNA. The CDR3: CASTVDSQETQYF.